Listed here are 12 T cell receptor beta chains from one sample, sequenced in a study of CD8 T cells in Susac syndrome. The RNA, roughly 0.45 to 1 ug, was put through reverse transcription using random hexamers. TCRdb called the immunoSEQ multiplex PCR reads again in MiXCR, with one record for every CDR3 protein. Of roughly 400,000 distinct CDR3 sequences listed, 85% to 90% are singletons. The material sequenced was CD8+ T cells from PBMCs. The receptors stem from a human donor with multiple sclerosis.

The chain combines TRBV6-6 with TRBJ2-7, with 7 bases fitting TRBD1. V shed 5 bases and J 11 bases; nucleotides not matched to a gene: 18. Germline values: CDR1 MNHNY, CDR2 SVGAGI (reference sequence). The CDR3 has 15 amino acids. Here the CDR3 reads CASSPYRGLFLSKYF. The CDR3 region has the DNA TGTGCCAGCAGTCCGTACAGGGGTTTGTTTCTTAGCAAGTACTTC.

The rearrangement joins TRBV5-4 to TRBJ2-1; D gene unclear. Trimming took off 3 bases at V and 3 bases at J, with 16 bases between the two ends. CDR1 and CDR2 from the germline V gene are SGHNT and YYREEE (reference sequence). CDR3 length: 16 residues. The DNA of the CDR3 is TGTGCCAGCAGCTCCCAGAGCGTTTTTGACTACAATGAGCAGTTCTTC. Translating gives CASSSQSVFDYNEQFF.

V gene TRBV12-3 or TRBV12-4 combines with J gene TRBJ1-3, with D perhaps TRBD1 (5 bases). There are 16 residues in the CDR3. Trimming took off 5 bases at V and 0 bases at J, with 14 bases between the two ends. CDR3 sequence reads: CASSLQGSLSGNTIYF. Written as DNA, the CDR3 is TGTGCCAGCAGTCTCCAGGGATCACTCTCTGGAAACACCATATATTTT.

The V gene is TRBV30, the J gene TRBJ2-3, with 9 bases matching TRBD2. V shed 4 bases, J shed 2 bases, and the junction held 7 bases outside the gene matches. Germline V gene data show CDR1 as GTSNPN and CDR2 as SVGIG (reference sequence). The length of the CDR3 is 15 residues. DNA of the CDR3: TGTGCCTGGATTGGTCTAGCGGGACCCACAGATACGCAGTATTTT. Protein sequence: CAWIGLAGPTDTQYF. Drawing the rest from reference TRBV30 and TRBJ2-3, the complete variable domain is SQTIHQWPATLVQPVGSPLSLECTVEGTSNPNLYWYRQAAGRGLQLLFYSVGIGQISSEVPQNLSASRPQDRQFILSSKKLLLSDSGFYLCAWIGLAGPTDTQYFGPGTRLTVL.

CDR3 sequence: CASSGDANQPQHF. CDR3 coding DNA: TGTGCCAGCAGCGGAGACGCGAATCAGCCCCAGCATTTT. This chain uses TRBV7-8 with TRBJ1-5; the D is unclear. Germline V gene data show CDR1 as SGHVS and CDR2 as FQNEAQ. Trimming removed 5 bases at V and 4 bases at J, with 9 bases between. The CDR3 contains 13 residues.

The chain joins TRBV7-9 to TRBJ2-3; no clear D. V lost 1 base, J lost 0 bases, and 11 bases lay in between. Germline lookup yields CDR1 SEHNR and CDR2 FQNEAQ (reference sequence). The CDR3 is 16 amino acids. The DNA for the CDR3 is TGTGCCAGCAGCTTAGGTTCGGCAGGTAGCACAGATACGCAGTATTTT. Translated: CASSLGSAGSTDTQYF.

CDR3 sequence: CASSLGTVHLHF. The DNA of the CDR3 is TGTGCCAGCAGCCTTGGGACTGTACACCTCCACTTT. The V gene is TRBV7-2, the J gene TRBJ1-6, with D perhaps TRBD1 (5 bases). With 5 bases removed from V and 15 bases from J, the gap between germline ends came to 14 bases. CDR1 and CDR2 (germline): SGHTA, FQGNSA. The CDR3 length is 12 residues.

CDR3 sequence: CASILSGRSSYNEQFF. CDR3 DNA: TGTGCCAGCATTCTAAGCGGGAGGAGCTCCTACAATGAGCAGTTCTTC. V and J are TRBV28 and TRBJ2-1; 9 bases are shared with TRBD2. Trimming at V came to 7 bases and at J to 0 bases, leaving 7 bases not matched to a gene. Germline values: CDR1 MDHEN, CDR2 SYDVKM. CDR3 length: 16 amino acids.

CDR3 loop: CASSPSPGGDYSNQPQHF. The CDR3 nucleotides read TGTGCCAGCAGCCCTTCTCCAGGGGGCGATTATAGCAATCAGCCCCAGCATTTT. The chain employs TRBV27 and TRBJ1-5, with 8 bases aligning to TRBD1. V was clipped by 6 bases and J by 0 bases; unmatched bases: 13. In germline, CDR1 is MNHEY, CDR2 SMNVEV (reference sequence). CDR3 length: 18 amino acids.

The chain carries TRBV4-1 and TRBJ2-7, with 13 bases fitting TRBD2. V lost 6 bases, J lost 0 bases, and 8 bases stayed unmatched. This CDR3 spans 17 amino acids. Germline V gene data show CDR1 as MGHRA and CDR2 as YSYEKL. The CDR3 nucleotides are TGCGCCAGCAGTCCATTCGGGACTAGCGGGAACTCCTACGAGCAGTACTTC. It translates to CASSPFGTSGNSYEQYF.

Worth noting for this clonotype: One end of the junction does not line up with germline, which may come from a read error. This chain uses TRBV4-1 with TRBJ1-1; no clear D gene. The V gene's germline CDR1 is MGHRA and CDR2 YSYEKL. The CDR3 is 15 residues long. The CDR3 protein is CASSQDHQVNTEASF. In nucleotides, the CDR3 is TGCGCCAGCAGCCAAGATCACCAGGTGAACACTGAAGCTTCCTTT.

This clonotype has just one count. The chain employs TRBV29-1 and TRBJ2-2, with 9 positions matching TRBD2. This CDR3 has 13 residues. Germline V gene sequence: CDR1 SQVTM, CDR2 ANQGSEA. V was clipped by 4 bases and J by 7 bases; unmatched bases: 4. CDR3 sequence: CSVVRREGGELFF. The CDR3 nucleotides read TGCAGCGTTGTACGGCGGGAGGGCGGGGAGCTGTTTTTT.